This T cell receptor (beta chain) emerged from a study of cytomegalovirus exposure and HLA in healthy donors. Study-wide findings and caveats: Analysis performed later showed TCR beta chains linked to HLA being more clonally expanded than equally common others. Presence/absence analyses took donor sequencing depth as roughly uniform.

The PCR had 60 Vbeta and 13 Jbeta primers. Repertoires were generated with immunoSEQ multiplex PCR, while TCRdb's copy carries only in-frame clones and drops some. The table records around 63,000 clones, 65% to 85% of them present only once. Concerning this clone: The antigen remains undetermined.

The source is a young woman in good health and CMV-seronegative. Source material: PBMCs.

CDR3 coding DNA: TGTGCCAGCAGCTTGGGTTTCCGGACAGGACCTAACTATGGCTACACCTTC. As protein: CASSLGFRTGPNYGYTF. The V gene is TRBV5-8, the J gene TRBJ1-2; 7 bases map to TRBD1. The germline CDR1 and CDR2 sequences are SGHTS and YDEGEE. Losses at the gene ends were 0 bases for V and 0 bases for J; bases not matched to a gene: 8. This CDR3 spans 17 amino acids.